This TCR beta chain was found in a study of blood T cell repertoires in COVID-19. Overall study: Samples taken during acute and convalescent COVID-19 were collected in the United States, Italy and Spain. T cells, B-cell-depleted T cells, or PBMCs supplied cDNA or gDNA.

Under the authors' procedure: From reference gene primer amplification, estimates of nucleated cell counts were derived. Clones were sequenced by immunoSEQ multiplex PCR, and TCRdb holds only the in-frame ones, with some missing. V and J calls and clone size are as listed in that table; D and trimming were resolved from the DNA. The data contain fewer than 200,000 clones, 76% of them seen just once; the ten biggest clones take up roughly 3.5%. The CDR3 is 16 residues long. The V gene's germline CDR1 is MNHEY and CDR2 SVGEGT. The J segment lost 2 bases and the V segment lost 2 bases, leaving 5 bases of the junction unmatched.

The specimen sequenced was peripheral blood. The receptor was isolated from a woman over 75 with acute or convalescent COVID-19. This sequence joins TRBV6-2 or TRBV6-3 and TRBJ2-5, with 10 bases aligning to TRBD2. CDR3 protein: CASSYGIAGGQETQYF. CDR3 in DNA: TGTGCCAGCAGTTACGGTATAGCGGGGGGACAAGAGACCCAGTACTTC.